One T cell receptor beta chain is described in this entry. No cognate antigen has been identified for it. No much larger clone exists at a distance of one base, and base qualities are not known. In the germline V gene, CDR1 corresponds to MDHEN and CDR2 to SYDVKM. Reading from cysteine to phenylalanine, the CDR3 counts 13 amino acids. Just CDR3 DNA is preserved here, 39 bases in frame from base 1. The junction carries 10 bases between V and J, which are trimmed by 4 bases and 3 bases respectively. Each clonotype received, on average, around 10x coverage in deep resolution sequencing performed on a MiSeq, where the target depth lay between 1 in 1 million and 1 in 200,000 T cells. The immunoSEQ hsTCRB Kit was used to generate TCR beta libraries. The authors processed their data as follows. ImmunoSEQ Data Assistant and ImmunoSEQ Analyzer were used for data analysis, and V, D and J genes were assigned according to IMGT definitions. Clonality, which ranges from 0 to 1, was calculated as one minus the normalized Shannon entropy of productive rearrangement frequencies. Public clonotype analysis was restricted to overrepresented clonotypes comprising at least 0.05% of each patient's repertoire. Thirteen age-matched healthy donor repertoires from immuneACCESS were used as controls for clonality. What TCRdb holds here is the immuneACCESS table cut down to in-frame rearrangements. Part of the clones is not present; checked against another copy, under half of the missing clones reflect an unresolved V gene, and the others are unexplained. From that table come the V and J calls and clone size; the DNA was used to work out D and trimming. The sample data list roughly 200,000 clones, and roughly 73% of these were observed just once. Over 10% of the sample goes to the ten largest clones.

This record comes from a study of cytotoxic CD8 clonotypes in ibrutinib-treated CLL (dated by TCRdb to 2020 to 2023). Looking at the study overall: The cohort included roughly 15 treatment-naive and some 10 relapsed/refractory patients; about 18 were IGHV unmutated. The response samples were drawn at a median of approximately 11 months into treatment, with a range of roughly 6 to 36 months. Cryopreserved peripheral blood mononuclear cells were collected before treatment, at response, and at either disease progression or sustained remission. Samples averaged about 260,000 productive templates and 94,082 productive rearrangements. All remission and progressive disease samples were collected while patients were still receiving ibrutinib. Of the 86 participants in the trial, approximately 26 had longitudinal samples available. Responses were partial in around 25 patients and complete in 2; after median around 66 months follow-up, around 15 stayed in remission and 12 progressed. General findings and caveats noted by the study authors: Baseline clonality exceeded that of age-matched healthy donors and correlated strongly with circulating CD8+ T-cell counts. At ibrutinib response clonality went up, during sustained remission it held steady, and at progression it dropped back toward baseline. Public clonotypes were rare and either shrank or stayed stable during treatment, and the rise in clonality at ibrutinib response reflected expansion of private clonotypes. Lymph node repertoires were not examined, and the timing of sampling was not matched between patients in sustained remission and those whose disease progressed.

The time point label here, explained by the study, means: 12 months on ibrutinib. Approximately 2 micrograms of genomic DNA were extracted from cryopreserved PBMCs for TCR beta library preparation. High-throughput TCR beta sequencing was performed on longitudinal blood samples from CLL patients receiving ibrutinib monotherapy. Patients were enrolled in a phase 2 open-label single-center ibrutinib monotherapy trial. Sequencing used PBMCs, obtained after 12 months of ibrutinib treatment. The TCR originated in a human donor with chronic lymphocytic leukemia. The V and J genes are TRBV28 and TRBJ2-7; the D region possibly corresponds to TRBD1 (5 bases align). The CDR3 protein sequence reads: CASSWAGFYEQYF. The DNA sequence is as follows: TGTGCCAGCAGTTGGGCAGGGTTCTACGAGCAGTACTTC.